The rows below give T cell receptor beta chains drawn from one sample of a study of blood T cell repertoires in COVID-19. Clones were read by immunoSEQ multiplex PCR, and TCRdb kept only the in-frame ones, dropping some. The sample includes about 330,000 clones, approximately 92% seen only once; the top ten take 18%. The sample was PBMCs or T cells enriched from blood (not recorded which). The receptors were sampled from a woman aged 25 to 39 who had recovered from COVID-19. The CDR3 runs from the conserved cysteine through the conserved F or W. The D gene is left open where the match is weak. Clone size is stated in some rows and not others, as once, few, many or a class when expanded.

>TRBV7-3|-|TRBJ2-1|-
TGTGCCAGCAGCTTAATGGGAGGTTCCTACAATGAGCAGTTCTTC
CASSLMGGSYNEQFF
>TRBV28|-|TRBJ1-2|-
TGTGCCACAGGGTACTATGGCTACACCTTC
CATGYYGYTF
>TRBV28|-|TRBJ2-5|-
TGTGCCAGCAGTTTGACAGTAGGAAAGTACTTC
CASSLTVGKYF
>TRBV3-1/TRBV3-2|-|TRBJ1-2|TRBD1
TGTGCCAGCAGCCCCGGCCCCACAGGGGGCGGCTATGGCTACACCTTC
CASSPGPTGGGYGYTF
>TRBV19|once|TRBJ1-4|TRBD1
TGTGCCAGTAGTATACGTCAGGGGGCATACGAAAAACTGTTTTTT
CASSIRQGAYEKLFF
>TRBV15|-|TRBJ2-5|-
TGTGCCACCAGCAGAGATGCACTGGAAGAGACCCAGTACTTC
CATSRDALEETQYF
>TRBV20-1|-|TRBJ2-7|-
TGCAGTGCTAGTAACAGGGCCGGGATTTCCCCTTCCGAGCAGTACTTC
CSASNRAGISPSEQYF
>TRBV7-8|-|TRBJ2-1|TRBD2
TGTGCCAGCAGCTTAGGTGGAGCGGGAGGGAACTACAATGAGCAGTTCTTC
CASSLGGAGGNYNEQFF
>TRBV21-1|-|TRBJ2-3|-
TGTGCCAGCAGCAAAATAGGGGACAAGAGTGATACGCAGTATTTT
CASSKIGDKSDTQYF
>TRBV10-3|-|TRBJ2-1|-
TGTGCCATCAGTGGCAGGGAATCCTACAATGAGCAGTTCTTC
CAISGRESYNEQFF